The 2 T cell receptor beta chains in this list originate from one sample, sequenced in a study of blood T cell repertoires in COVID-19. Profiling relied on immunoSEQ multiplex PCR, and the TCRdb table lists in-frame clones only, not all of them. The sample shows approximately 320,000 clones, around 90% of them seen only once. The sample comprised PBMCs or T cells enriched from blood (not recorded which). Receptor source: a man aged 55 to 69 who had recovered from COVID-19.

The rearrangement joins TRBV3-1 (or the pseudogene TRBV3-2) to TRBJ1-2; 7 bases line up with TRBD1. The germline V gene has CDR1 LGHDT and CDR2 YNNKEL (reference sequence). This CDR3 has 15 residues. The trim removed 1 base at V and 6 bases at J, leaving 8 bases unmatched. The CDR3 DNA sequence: TGTGCCAGCAGCCAAGTCCTGCTACAGGGGCATGGCTACACCTTC. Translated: CASSQVLLQGHGYTF.

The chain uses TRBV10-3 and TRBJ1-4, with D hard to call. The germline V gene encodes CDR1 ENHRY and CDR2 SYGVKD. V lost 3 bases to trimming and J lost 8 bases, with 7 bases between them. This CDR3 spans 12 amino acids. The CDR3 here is CAISESKEKLFF. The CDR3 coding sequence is TGTGCCATCAGTGAATCAAAAGAAAAACTGTTTTTT.